A single sample is the source of the 2 T cell receptor beta chains below, sequenced in a study of T cells in Graves' hyperthyroidism and ophthalmopathy. TCR beta CDR3 regions were amplified from RNA. The HTBI set primed first-round TCR CDR3 RT-PCR. Using its own MiXCR run on the multiplex PCR reads, TCRdb lists one record per CDR3 protein. The sample carries a few hundred thousand distinct CDR3 sequences, roughly 15% recorded once. The sample was blood. These receptors were collected from a woman aged 18-29 years with Graves' hyperthyroidism.

In this sample, this clonotype turned up many times. The chain is built from TRBV11-2 and TRBJ1-5; D perhaps matches TRBD1 (6 bases). This CDR3 has 13 amino acids. From germline, CDR1 is SGHAT and CDR2 FQNNGV. V was shortened by 0 bases and J by 11 bases, with 11 bases between the two germline ends. In DNA, the CDR3 is TGTGCCAGCAGCTTAGAAGCAGGGGAGGCCCAGCATTTT. Translated: CASSLEAGEAQHF.

The CDR3 loop is CASSSYSDVQFF. The CDR3 region has the DNA TGTGCCAGCAGTTCGTATAGCGACGTGCAGTTCTTC. The genes are TRBV7-2 and TRBJ2-1; perhaps TRBD2 as D (5 bases). Germline V gives CDR1 SGHTA, CDR2 FQGNSA. The CDR3 runs 12 residues. V shed 6 bases and J shed 12 bases, with 15 bases lying between them.